This record looks at one TCR beta chain sequence and its context. Antigen: not known. TCRdb ran MiXCR on the 5' RACE reads and lists one entry per CDR3 protein. The sample gives hundreds of thousands of distinct CDR3 sequences, 10% to 15% of which show up once; 0.45% to 0.6% is in the top ten. The CDR3 extends over 13 amino acids. Germline V gene sequence: CDR1 DFQATT, CDR2 SNEGSKA (reference sequence). Trimming cost V 3 bases and J 6 bases, with 15 bases left between them. This sample is part of a study of CD8 T cells in ankylosing spondylitis. Study conclusions and caveats: Roughly eight highly homologous variants formed a TCR beta motif that appeared characteristic of ankylosing spondylitis blood.

The sequence came from a male donor with ankylosing spondylitis. Sequenced material: blood, either unsorted or a sorted T cell fraction (not recorded which). The rearrangement joins TRBV20-1 to TRBJ2-7; D uncertain. CDR3 nucleotide sequence: TGCAGTGCTAGCCCGCGGATAATCGGCGAGCAGTACTTC. This sequence encodes CSASPRIIGEQYF.